This T cell receptor (beta chain) was captured in a study of blood T cell repertoires in COVID-19. The germline gives CDR1 SGHTA, CDR2 FQGNSA. Trimming removed 7 bases from V and 3 bases from J, with 21 bases in between. This CDR3 is 16 amino acids long. As processed by the authors: Cell counts per sample came from amplifying reference gene primers. Assay used: immunoSEQ multiplex PCR; TCRdb lists only in-frame clones, some missing. For V, J and clone size, that table is used; D and trimming come from the DNA. Of around 140,000 clones listed, 85% to 90% are singletons. The V and J genes are TRBV7-2 and TRBJ1-1, with D perhaps TRBD1 (6 bases). Sequences were obtained from peripheral blood. The clonotype originates from a man aged 50-60 years with active or convalescent COVID-19. For the CDR3, the DNA is TGTGCCAGCACCCTCCTCAGGGGTGGAATTCACACTGAAGCTTTCTTT. Translated: CASTLLRGGIHTEAFF.